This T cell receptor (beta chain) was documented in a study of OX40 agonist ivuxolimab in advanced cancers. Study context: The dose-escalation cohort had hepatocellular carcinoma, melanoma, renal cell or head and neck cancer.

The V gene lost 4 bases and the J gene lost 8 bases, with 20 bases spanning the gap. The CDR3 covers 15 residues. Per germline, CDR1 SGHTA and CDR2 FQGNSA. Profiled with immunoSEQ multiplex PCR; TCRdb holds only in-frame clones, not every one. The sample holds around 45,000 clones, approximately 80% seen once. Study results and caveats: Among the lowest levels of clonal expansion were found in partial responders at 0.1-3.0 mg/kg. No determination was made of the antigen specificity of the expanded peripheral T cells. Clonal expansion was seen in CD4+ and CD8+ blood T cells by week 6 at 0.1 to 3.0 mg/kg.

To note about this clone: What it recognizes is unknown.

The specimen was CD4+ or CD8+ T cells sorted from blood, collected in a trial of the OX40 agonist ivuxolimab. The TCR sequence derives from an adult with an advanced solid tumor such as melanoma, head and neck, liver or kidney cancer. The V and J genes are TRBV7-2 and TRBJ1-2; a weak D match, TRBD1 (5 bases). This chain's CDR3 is CASSSGSQGTGGYTF. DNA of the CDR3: TGTGCCAGCAGCTCAGGGAGTCAGGGAACTGGGGGCTACACCTTC.